This T cell receptor beta chain emerged from a study of blood T cell repertoires in COVID-19. In the study overall: In each case, the material was cDNA or gDNA derived from T cells, B-cell-depleted T cells, or PBMCs.

This CDR3 is 15 amino acids long. Germline trimming cut 5 bases from V and 1 base from J; bases unmatched to any gene: 6. Germline-derived CDR1 and CDR2 are SNHLY and FYNNEI. TCRdb's table, derived via immunoSEQ multiplex PCR, lists solely in-frame clones and lacks some. Among 250,000 to 300,000 clones listed, about 80% were seen once. Recovery meant two consecutive negative NP/OP PCR tests, professional clearance, or resolved symptoms. This rearrangement joins TRBV2 to TRBJ2-7, with 9 bases matching TRBD2. The source of this sequence is a man in his forties or fifties who had recovered from COVID-19. The specimen was PBMCs or T cells enriched from blood (not recorded which). CDR3 sequence (DNA): TGTGCCAGCAGTACGTCTAGCGGGATTTCCTACGAGCAGTACTTC. It yields the protein CASSTSSGISYEQYF.